This T cell receptor (beta chain) is from a study of identical twins. This clonotype was seen many times. MiXCR was run by TCRdb on the 5' RACE reads, yielding one entry per CDR3 protein. The sample yields 400,000 to 650,000 distinct CDR3 sequences, roughly a fifth seen once. The same data also went into a second study, on T cells expressing NK-cell markers. That work contributes: Seven sequenced donors out of eight were HCMV-seropositive, one seronegative. Several of the experiments relied on an anti-gamma-delta TCR antibody so that only alpha-beta TCR T cells were sorted. These same clonotypes (in several donors) also led the CD3+CD56-NKG2C+ fraction.

The TCR sequence derives from a woman aged 18-35 years in good health. Sequenced sample: CD4+ T cells sorted from blood.

The CDR3 nucleotides read TGCAGCGTTGCCGTAGTGTCCTATGGCTACACCTTC. Protein: CSVAVVSYGYTF. The chain combines TRBV29-1 with TRBJ1-2; the D is unclear. This CDR3 has 12 amino acids. Germline V gene data show CDR1 as SQVTM and CDR2 as ANQGSEA. V lost 4 bases, J lost 4 bases, and 10 bases lay in between.